This T cell receptor (beta chain) derives from a study of blood T cell repertoires in COVID-19. Produced via immunoSEQ multiplex PCR; TCRdb's table is partial and in-frame only. There are roughly 440,000 clones in the sample; about 91% occur only once, and 10% to 15% lies in the top ten. The V end lost 4 bases, the J end lost 0 bases, and 14 bases lay between the germline ends. The CDR3 has 16 residues. Germline lookup yields CDR1 SGHRS and CDR2 YFSETQ. The clonotype comes from a woman in her forties or fifties with COVID-19, enrolled during active disease. The J gene is TRBJ1-5, the V gene TRBV5-1; D may be TRBD1 (6 bases). The source material was peripheral blood. The CDR3 protein is CASSPGAGGSNQPQHF. In DNA form, the CDR3 reads TGCGCCAGCAGCCCGGGGGCGGGGGGTAGCAATCAGCCCCAGCATTTT.